Following are 4 T cell receptor beta chains from one sample sequenced in a study of T cells after posttransplantation cyclophosphamide. Busulfan-fludarabine conditioning, marrow transplant, and cyclophosphamide on days +3 and +4 were administered. The table came from immunoSEQ multiplex PCR; TCRdb's copy has only in-frame clones and leaves some out. The table records tens of thousands of clones, around 78% of them present only once. Source: CD4+ T cells sorted from blood, taken just over 1,900 days after a stem cell transplant with posttransplant cyclophosphamide. These TCRs come from a female patient between 40 and 50 years old who received an allogeneic stem cell transplant from a related donor, was CMV-positive, and had no GVHD. A subset of T cells may come from the graft donor.

The chain links TRBV7-8 to TRBJ2-2; 9 nucleotides line up with TRBD1. The V segment lost 1 base and the J segment 1 base; nucleotides outside the gene matches: 10. The CDR3 has 19 residues. Per germline, CDR1 SGHVS and CDR2 FQNEAQ. The CDR3 DNA sequence: TGTGCCAGCAGCTTAGTCTACAGGGGGCTAGGTGGGAACACCGGGGAGCTGTTTTTT. Protein product: CASSLVYRGLGGNTGELFF.

Only one count was recorded for this clone. The chain employs TRBV23-1 and TRBJ1-1, with 10 nucleotides matching TRBD1. TRBV23-1 is classed as an ORF, of uncertain function. CDR3 length: 18 residues. Trimming cost V 3 bases and J 2 bases; bases outside gene matches: 12. The CDR3 sequence is CASSHLLGGTGDNTEAFF. In nucleotides, the CDR3 is TGCGCCAGCAGTCATTTATTGGGAGGGACAGGGGACAACACTGAAGCTTTCTTT.

The chain recombines TRBV25-1 with TRBJ1-2; no firm D call. With 2 bases removed from V and 4 bases from J, the gap between germline ends came to 11 bases. From germline, CDR1 is MGHDK and CDR2 SYGVNS. There are 14 residues in the CDR3. DNA of the CDR3: TGTGCCAGCAGTGAAGGGGAGTTGGCCTATGGCTACACCTTC. Encoded protein: CASSEGELAYGYTF.

The rearrangement uses TRBV4-1 and TRBJ1-5; no clear D. CDR3 length: 14 amino acids. Trimming stripped 0 bases from V and 1 base from J, with 4 bases between. Germline CDR1 and CDR2: MGHRA and YSYEKL. In DNA, the CDR3 is TGCGCCAGCAGCCAAGATCAGAGCAATCAGCCCCAGCATTTT. Amino acids: CASSQDQSNQPQHF.